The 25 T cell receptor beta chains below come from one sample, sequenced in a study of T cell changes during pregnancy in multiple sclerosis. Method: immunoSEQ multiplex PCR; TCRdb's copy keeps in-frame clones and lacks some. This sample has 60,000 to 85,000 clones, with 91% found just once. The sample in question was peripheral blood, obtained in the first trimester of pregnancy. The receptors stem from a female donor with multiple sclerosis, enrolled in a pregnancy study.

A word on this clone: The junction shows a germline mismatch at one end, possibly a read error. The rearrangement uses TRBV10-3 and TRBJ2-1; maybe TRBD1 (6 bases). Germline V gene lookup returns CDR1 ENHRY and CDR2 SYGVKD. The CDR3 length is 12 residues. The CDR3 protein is CAIREGEKEQFF. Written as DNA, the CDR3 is TGTGCCATCCGTGAGGGGGAGAAGGAGCAGTTCTTC.

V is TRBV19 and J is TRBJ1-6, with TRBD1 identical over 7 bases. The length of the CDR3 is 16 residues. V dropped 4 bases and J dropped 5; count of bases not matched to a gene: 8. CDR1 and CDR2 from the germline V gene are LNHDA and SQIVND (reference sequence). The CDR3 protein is CASSSLGQSHNSPLHF. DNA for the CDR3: TGTGCCAGTAGTAGCCTGGGACAGAGCCATAATTCACCCCTCCACTTT.

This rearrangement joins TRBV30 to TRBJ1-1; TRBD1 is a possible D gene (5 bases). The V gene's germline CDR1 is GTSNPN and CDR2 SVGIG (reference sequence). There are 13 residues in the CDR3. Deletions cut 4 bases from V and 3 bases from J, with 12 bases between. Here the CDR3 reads CAWTGKLDTEAFF. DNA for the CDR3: TGTGCCTGGACAGGGAAATTGGACACTGAAGCTTTCTTT.

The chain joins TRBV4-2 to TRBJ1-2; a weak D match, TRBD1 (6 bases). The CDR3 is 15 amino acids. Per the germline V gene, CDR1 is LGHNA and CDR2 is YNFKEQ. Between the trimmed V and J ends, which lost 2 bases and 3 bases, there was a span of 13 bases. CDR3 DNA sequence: TGTGCCAGCAGCCAAACCGCGACAGGAGACTATGGCTACACCTTC. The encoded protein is CASSQTATGDYGYTF.

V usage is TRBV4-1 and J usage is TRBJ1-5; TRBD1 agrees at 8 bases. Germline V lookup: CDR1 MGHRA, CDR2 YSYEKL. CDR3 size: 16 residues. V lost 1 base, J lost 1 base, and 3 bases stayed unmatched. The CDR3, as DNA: TGCGCCAGCAGCCAAGCCCCAGGGGGCAGCAATCAGCCCCAGCATTTT. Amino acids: CASSQAPGGSNQPQHF.

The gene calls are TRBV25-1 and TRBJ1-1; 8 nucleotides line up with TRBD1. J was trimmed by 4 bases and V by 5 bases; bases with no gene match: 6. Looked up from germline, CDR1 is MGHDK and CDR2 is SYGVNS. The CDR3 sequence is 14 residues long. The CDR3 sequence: CASSKTGDFTEAFF. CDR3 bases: TGTGCCAGCAGTAAGACAGGGGACTTCACTGAAGCTTTCTTT. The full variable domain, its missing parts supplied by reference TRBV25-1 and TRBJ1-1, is EADIYQTPRYLVIGTGKKITLECSQTMGHDKMYWYQQDPGMELHLIHYSYGVNSTEKGDLSSESTVSRIRTEHFPLTLESARPSHTSQYLCASSKTGDFTEAFFGQGTRLTVV.

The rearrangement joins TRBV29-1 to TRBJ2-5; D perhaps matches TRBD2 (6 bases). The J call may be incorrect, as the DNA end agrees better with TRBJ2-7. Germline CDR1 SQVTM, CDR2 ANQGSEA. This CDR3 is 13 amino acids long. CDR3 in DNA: TGCAGCGTGGGCCCATCCGGGAGCTACGAGCAGTACTTC. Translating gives CSVGPSGSYEQYF.

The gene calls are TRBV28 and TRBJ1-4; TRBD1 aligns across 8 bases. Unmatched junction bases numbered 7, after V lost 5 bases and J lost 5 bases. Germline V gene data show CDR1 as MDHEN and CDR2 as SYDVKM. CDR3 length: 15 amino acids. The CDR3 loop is CASSNPWTGNEKLFF. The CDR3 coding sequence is TGTGCCAGCAGTAACCCGTGGACAGGGAATGAAAAACTGTTTTTT.

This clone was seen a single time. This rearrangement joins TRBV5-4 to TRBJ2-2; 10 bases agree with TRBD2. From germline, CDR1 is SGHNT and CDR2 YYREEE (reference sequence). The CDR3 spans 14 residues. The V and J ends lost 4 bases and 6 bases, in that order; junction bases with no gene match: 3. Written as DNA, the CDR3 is TGTGCCAGCAGCCTTAGCGGGAGGTCCGGGGAGCTGTTTTTT. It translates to CASSLSGRSGELFF.

CDR3 nucleotides: TGTGCCAGCAGTTACGGCACGAACCGGCCCCAGCATTTT. Amino acids: CASSYGTNRPQHF. This sequence joins TRBV6-6 and TRBJ1-5, with D unclear. Trimming removed 2 bases from V and 9 bases from J, with 11 bases in between. CDR3 size: 13 residues. Per germline, CDR1 MNHNY and CDR2 SVGAGI (reference sequence).

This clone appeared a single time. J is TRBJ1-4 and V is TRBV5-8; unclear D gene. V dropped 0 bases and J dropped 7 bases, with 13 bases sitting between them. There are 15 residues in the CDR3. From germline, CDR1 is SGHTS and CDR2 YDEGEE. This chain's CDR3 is CASSLVSTELEKLFF. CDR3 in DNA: TGTGCCAGCAGCTTGGTTAGTACAGAACTTGAAAAACTGTTTTTT.

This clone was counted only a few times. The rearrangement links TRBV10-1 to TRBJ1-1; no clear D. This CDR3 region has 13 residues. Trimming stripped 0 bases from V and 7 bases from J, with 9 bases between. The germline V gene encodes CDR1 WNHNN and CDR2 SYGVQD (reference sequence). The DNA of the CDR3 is TGCGCCAGCAGTGAGTCCCGGGAGGGTGAAGCTTTCTTT. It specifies CASSESREGEAFF.

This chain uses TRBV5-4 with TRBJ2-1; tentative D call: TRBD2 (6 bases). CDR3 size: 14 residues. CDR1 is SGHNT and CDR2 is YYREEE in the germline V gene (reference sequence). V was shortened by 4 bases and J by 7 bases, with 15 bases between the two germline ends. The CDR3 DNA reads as TGTGCCAGCAGCCCGGGAGCCTATGGGAATGAGCAGTTCTTC. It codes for CASSPGAYGNEQFF.

The CDR3 is CASSPRDSHNEQFF. CDR3 nucleotides: TGCGCCAGCAGCCCCCGGGACAGCCACAATGAGCAGTTCTTC. V is TRBV5-1 and J is TRBJ2-1; TRBD1 agrees at 7 bases. The CDR3 spans 14 residues. CDR1 is SGHRS, CDR2 YFSETQ, per germline. Trimming cost V 4 bases and J 5 bases; bases outside gene matches: 6. Based on the CDR3 plus reference TRBV5-1 and TRBJ2-1, the full variable domain is KAGVTQTPRYLIKTRGQQVTLSCSPISGHRSVSWYQQTPGQGLQFLFEYFSETQRNKGNFPGRFSGRQFSNSRSEMNVSTLELGDSALYLCASSPRDSHNEQFFGPGTRLTVL.

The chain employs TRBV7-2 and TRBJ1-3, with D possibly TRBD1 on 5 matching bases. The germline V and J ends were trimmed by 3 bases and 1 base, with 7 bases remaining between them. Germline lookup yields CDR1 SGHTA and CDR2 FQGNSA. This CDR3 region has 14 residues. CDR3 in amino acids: CASSFGGSGNTIYF. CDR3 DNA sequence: TGTGCCAGCAGCTTTGGGGGGTCTGGAAACACCATATATTTT.

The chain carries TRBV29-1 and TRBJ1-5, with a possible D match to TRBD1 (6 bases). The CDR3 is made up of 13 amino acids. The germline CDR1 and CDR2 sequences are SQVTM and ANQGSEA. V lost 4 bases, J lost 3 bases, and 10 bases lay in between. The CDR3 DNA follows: TGCAGCGTTGGGTGGGACAACAATCAGCCCCAGCATTTT. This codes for CSVGWDNNQPQHF. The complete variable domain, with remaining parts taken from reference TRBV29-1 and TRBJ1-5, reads SAVISQKPSRDICQRGTSLTIQCQVDSQVTMMFWYRQQPGQSLTLIATANQGSEATYESGFVIDKFPISRPNLTFSTLTVSNMSPEDSSIYLCSVGWDNNQPQHFGDGTRLSIL.

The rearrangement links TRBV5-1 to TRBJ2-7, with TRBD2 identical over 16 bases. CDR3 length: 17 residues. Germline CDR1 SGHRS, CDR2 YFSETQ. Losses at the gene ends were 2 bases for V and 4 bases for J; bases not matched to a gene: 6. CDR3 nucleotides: TGCGCCAGCAGCTTAGGGACTAGCGGGAGGGCCGGATACGAGCAGTACTTC. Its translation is CASSLGTSGRAGYEQYF.

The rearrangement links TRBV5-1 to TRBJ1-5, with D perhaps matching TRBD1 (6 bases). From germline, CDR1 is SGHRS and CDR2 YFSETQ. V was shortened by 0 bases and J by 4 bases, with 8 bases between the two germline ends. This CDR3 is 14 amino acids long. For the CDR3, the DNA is TGCGCCAGCAGCTTGGGGACAGCAAATCAGCCCCAGCATTTT. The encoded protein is CASSLGTANQPQHF.

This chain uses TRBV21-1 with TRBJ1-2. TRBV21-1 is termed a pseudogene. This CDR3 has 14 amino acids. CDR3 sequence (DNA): TGTGCCAGCAGCGTACGGGTCTTCCTCTATGGCTACACCTTC. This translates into CASSVRVFLYGYTF.

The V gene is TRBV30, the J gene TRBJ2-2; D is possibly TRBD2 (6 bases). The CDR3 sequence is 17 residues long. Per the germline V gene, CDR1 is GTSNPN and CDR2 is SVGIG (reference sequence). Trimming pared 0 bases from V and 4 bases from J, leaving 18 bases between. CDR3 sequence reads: CAWSVLMTRLITGELFF. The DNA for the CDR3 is TGTGCCTGGAGTGTACTTATGACTAGATTAATCACCGGGGAGCTGTTTTTT. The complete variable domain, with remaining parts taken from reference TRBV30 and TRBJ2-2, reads SQTIHQWPATLVQPVGSPLSLECTVEGTSNPNLYWYRQAAGRGLQLLFYSVGIGQISSEVPQNLSASRPQDRQFILSSKKLLLSDSGFYLCAWSVLMTRLITGELFFGEGSRLTVL.

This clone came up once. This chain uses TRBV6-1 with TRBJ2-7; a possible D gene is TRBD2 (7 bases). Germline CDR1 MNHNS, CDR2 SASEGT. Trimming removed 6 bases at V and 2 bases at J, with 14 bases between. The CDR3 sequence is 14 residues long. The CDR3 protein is CASSVAGATYEQYF. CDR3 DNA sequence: TGTGCCAGCAGCGTGGCGGGGGCGACCTACGAGCAGTACTTC.

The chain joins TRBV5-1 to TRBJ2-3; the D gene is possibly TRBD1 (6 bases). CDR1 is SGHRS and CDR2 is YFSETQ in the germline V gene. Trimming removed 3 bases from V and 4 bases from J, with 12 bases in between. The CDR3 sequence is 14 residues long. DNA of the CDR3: TGCGCCAGCAGCTCGTACTCAGGGGCAGATACGCAGTATTTT. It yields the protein CASSSYSGADTQYF.

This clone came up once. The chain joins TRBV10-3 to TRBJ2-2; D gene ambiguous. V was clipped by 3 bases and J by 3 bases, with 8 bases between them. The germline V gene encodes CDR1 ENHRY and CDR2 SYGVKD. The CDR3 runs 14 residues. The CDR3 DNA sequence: TGTGCCATCAGTGAAGATACTTACACCGGGGAGCTGTTTTTT. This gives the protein CAISEDTYTGELFF.

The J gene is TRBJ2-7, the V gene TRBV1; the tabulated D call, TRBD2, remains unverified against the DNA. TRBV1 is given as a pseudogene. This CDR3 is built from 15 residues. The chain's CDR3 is CTSSQEGGRADEQYF. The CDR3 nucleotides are TGCACCAGCAGCCAAGAAGGGGGGAGGGCCGACGAGCAGTACTTC.

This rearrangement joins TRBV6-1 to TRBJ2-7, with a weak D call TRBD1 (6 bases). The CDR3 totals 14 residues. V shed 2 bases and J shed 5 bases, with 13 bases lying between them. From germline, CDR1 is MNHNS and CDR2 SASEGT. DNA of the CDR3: TGTGCCAGCAGTGAATGGAGACAGGAGAACGAGCAGTACTTC. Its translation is CASSEWRQENEQYF.